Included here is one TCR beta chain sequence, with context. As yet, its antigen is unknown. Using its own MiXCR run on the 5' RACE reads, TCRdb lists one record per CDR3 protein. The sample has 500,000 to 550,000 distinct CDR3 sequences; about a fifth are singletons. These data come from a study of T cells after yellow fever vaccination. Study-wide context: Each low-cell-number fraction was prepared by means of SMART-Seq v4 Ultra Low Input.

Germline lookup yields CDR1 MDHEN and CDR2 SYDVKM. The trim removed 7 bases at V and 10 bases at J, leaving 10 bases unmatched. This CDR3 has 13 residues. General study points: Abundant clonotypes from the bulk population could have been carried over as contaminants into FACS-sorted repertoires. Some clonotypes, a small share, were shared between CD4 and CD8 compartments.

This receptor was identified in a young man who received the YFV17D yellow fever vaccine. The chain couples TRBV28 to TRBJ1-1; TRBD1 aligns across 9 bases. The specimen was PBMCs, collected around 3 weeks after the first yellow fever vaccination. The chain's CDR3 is CASTTGQGIGAFF. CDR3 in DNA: TGTGCCAGCACTACGGGACAGGGTATTGGAGCTTTCTTT.